The 6 T cell receptor beta chains given below trace back to one sample, sequenced in a study of beta chain features in type 1 diabetes. As every portion of the isolated RNA was reverse transcribed, the sequencing read expressed TCRB transcripts. Measured with immunoSEQ multiplex PCR; TCRdb has only the in-frame clones, and not every one. The data hold 450,000 to 600,000 clones, with roughly 30% observed a single time. Sequenced material: naive CD4+ T cells from blood. The receptors originated from a man aged 18 to 30 in good health.

This clone was seen a handful of times. This chain joins TRBV2 and TRBJ2-3, with TRBD2 matching over 12 bases. This CDR3 region has 15 residues. CDR1 and CDR2 (germline): SNHLY, FYNNEI. V trimming: 2 bases; J trimming: 6 bases; junction bases outside the gene matches: 3. The CDR3 protein is CASSETSGRRDTQYF. CDR3 DNA: TGTGCCAGCAGTGAAACTAGCGGGAGGAGGGATACGCAGTATTTT.

The V call is TRBV30, the J call TRBJ1-1; no clear D gene. Trimming took off 3 bases at V and 5 bases at J, with 13 bases between the two ends. This CDR3 has 13 residues. Germline V CDR1 and CDR2: GTSNPN, SVGIG (reference sequence). The CDR3 loop is CAWRGSQGTEAFF. The CDR3 DNA is TGTGCCTGGAGGGGATCACAAGGGACTGAAGCTTTCTTT.

The chain joins TRBV7-9 to TRBJ1-1, with D unclear. Germline V gene sequence: CDR1 SEHNR, CDR2 FQNEAQ (reference sequence). The V gene lost 4 bases and the J gene lost 5 bases, with 14 bases spanning the gap. This CDR3 is 14 amino acids long. The CDR3 DNA is TGTGCCAGCAGCTGGGGTGTGGCGGGGACTGAAGCTTTCTTT. This codes for CASSWGVAGTEAFF.

This clone was counted between two and nine times. This rearrangement joins TRBV7-3 to TRBJ2-3; a possible D gene is TRBD2 (6 bases). The CDR3 has 15 residues. Per the germline V gene, CDR1 is SGHTA and CDR2 is FQGTGA. V shed 1 base and J shed 2 bases, with 10 bases lying between them. The CDR3 DNA sequence: TGTGCCAGCAGCTTAATCCCGGGAGTCACAGATACGCAGTATTTT. The encoded protein is CASSLIPGVTDTQYF.

There are a few counts of this clone. The gene calls are TRBV29-1 and TRBJ2-7; D is possibly TRBD1 or TRBD2 (5 bases each). The CDR3 has 16 residues. The germline CDR1 and CDR2 sequences are SQVTM and ANQGSEA. V was pared by 4 bases and J by 3 bases, with 22 bases between. The CDR3 spells CSVVEVDSQSLYEQYF. The CDR3 DNA reads TGCAGCGTTGTGGAGGTTGACAGCCAAAGCCTCTACGAGCAGTACTTC.

The gene calls are TRBV7-2 and TRBJ2-3; TRBD2 matches 10 bases. The V gene end was trimmed by 5 bases and the J gene end by 5 bases; junction bases not matched to a gene: 7. Germline V gene sequence: CDR1 SGHTA, CDR2 FQGNSA. CDR3 length equals 15 residues. CDR3 bases: TGTGCCAGCAGCACCACTAGCGGGACAGGAGATACGCAGTATTTT. This sequence encodes CASSTTSGTGDTQYF.